This T cell receptor (beta chain) originates from a study of cytomegalovirus exposure and HLA in healthy donors (dated by TCRdb to the late 2010s). Concerning the study at large: An earlier analysis of approximately 640 of the donors reported about 290 Gb of sequence data and 117 million unique TCR beta sequences from 150 million to 200 million T cells. Roughly 300 gigabases of sequencing data and 70 million to 85 million unique TCR sequences were included in an early release covering over 600 HLA-typed donors. HLA typing included class I and class II loci at four-digit resolution. To study patterns of TCR occurrence, a later analysis re-analyzed previously published TCR beta repertoires from several hundred donors and added high-resolution HLA genotyping. On average, roughly 240,000 unique TCR beta nucleotide sequences were sequenced per donor among 398 genotyped donors of the cohort, with 15% to 20% of those sequences being non-productive. All discovery cohort repertoires had been generated on a single sequencing platform. To decide whether each TCR beta V gene segment behaved as functional or pseudogenic, an earlier analysis of approximately 620 of the donors relied on high-throughput TCR beta sequencing. The study combined high-throughput TCR immunosequencing, statistical association of individual TCRs with disease status, and machine learning to predict cytomegalovirus infection status. The study aimed to test whether cataloging public T cell receptors could reveal signatures of past pathogen exposure. The study profiled the T cell repertoires of approximately 700 subjects by immunosequencing and related them to cytomegalovirus serostatus. The genetic ancestry cluster associated with self-reported Caucasian donors included 81% of the 398 genotyped donors. In the later analysis, no new phenotypic data were used to find candidate immune exposures; instead, reliance was placed on TCR beta sequences and their occurrence across donors. Typing coverage differed by locus: A, B, C, DRB1 and DQB1 were typed in about 620-640 donors, DQA1 in roughly 500, DPA1 in 600 to 610, and DPB1 in 472. In a later genetic analysis, genome-wide SNP genotypes for 398 of the 666 donors were used, and that subset was treated as a discovery cohort. Donor age, sex, ethnicity and CMV serostatus were compiled alongside the repertoire data. A separate validation cohort of over a hundred different subjects was used in addition to the roughly 670-subject first cohort. Roughly 5 DR-DQ haplotypes were handled as single units for association and clustering because linkage in the cohort was strong.

On the study overall, not on this receptor specifically: In a later analysis, 16,951 TCR beta sequences were associated with specific HLA alleles at a false discovery rate of 0.05. According to a later analysis, TCR association rates differed among HLA loci, with DRB1 alleles showing the most associated TCRs and HLA-C alleles showing the fewest. Three of the identified cytomegalovirus-associated TCR beta chains were confirmed in vitro to be specific for cytomegalovirus antigens. In a later analysis, most CMV-associated TCR beta chains were found to appear HLA-restricted, with HLA associations seemingly driven largely by CMV exposure. A further reported finding was that TCR beta sequences accurately predicted the HLA-A and HLA-B alleles for most subjects in the first cohort. The cohort was sequenced for TCR beta chains only, and without alpha or paired-chain data the features that could be detected were limited. Strong co-occurrence of HLA alleles, especially DR and DQ, made assigning TCR associations to individual alleles difficult. Roughly uniform sequencing depth across donors was assumed in presence/absence analyses, although this assumption may not hold. V-gene and J-gene trimming of TCR beta chains was associated with a missense DCLRE1C variant in a later genetic analysis, and the association was replicated in an independent cohort. Most TCR sequences were observed very rarely across donors, whereas some public TCRs were present in many individuals. An earlier analysis of approximately 530 of the donors showed that most TCR beta V segments appeared in productive rearrangements either about 90% or about 30% of the time, which broadly matched IMGT annotations. In both the original and validation cohorts, the classifier was reported to diagnose cytomegalovirus status with high specificity and sensitivity. In a later analysis, HLA-associated TCR beta chains were found to be more clonally expanded and to have lower generation probabilities than equally common non-associated chains. In a later genetic analysis, fewer N-insertions in productive TCRs were reported among donors in an Asian-associated ancestry cluster than the roughly 640-donor mean. It was suggested by the authors that the approach could potentially be generalized to other disease states and immunological phenotypes. The study listed 164 TCR beta chains as associated with cytomegalovirus. Because counts were too low, about 18 rarely observed V segments, including chromosome 9 orphons, were excluded from the earlier analysis of roughly 580 of the donors. Because some donors lacked HLA typing at each locus, the association tests relied only on the typed subset. The 87-base-pair reads could not distinguish some IMGT-functional V segments, including TRBV6-2 and TRBV6-3, so those segments were excluded. A later analysis reported that several top co-occurrence clusters appeared linked to parvovirus B19, influenza, CMV and Epstein-Barr virus. A group of highly shared sequence variants was considered likely to be a technical artifact of the sequencing pipeline. CMV serostatus was the only immune exposure information available for the cohort. Linkage disequilibrium might explain the correlated functional status among segregating V segments, but an unknown experimental factor could not be excluded.

V is shortened by 7 bases, J by 0 bases, and the region joining them spans 9 bases. Taken from the germline V gene, the CDR1 and CDR2 loops are SQVTM and ANQGSEA. From its cysteine to its phenylalanine, the CDR3 spans 12 amino acids. Kept here is only the CDR3 DNA, which spans 36 bases and is read in frame from base 1. The cohort consisted of some 670 healthy bone marrow donors. At the time of sampling, every cohort member was nominally healthy, though immune exposures that went unrecorded were likely present. The donor was CMV seropositive and belonged to the group of 250 to 350 seropositive cohort members. A peripheral blood sample was collected from each donor, and TCR beta sequencing was performed on peripheral blood mononuclear cells. Genomic DNA extraction from the blood cell samples was performed with the Qiagen DNeasy Blood Extraction Kit. Notes on this clone: Its target antigen remains unknown. Per-base quality was not reported, and no clone a single base away is much larger than it.

The method was the immunoSEQ multiplex PCR assay. A mixture of 60 forward primers for TCR Vbeta segments and 13 reverse primers for TCR Jbeta segments was used in the multiplex PCR. A multiplex PCR assay on genomic DNA amplified the CDR3 region of rearranged TCR beta genes. The amplified TCR beta libraries were sequenced on the Illumina HiSeq System as 87-base-pair reads. The original methods were these. A later analysis counted approximately 76 million unique TCR beta chains across the 550 to 750 repertoires, and 9.5 million to 11 million of these chains were shared by at least two donors. To remove PCR and sequencing errors, raw reads were error-corrected and collapsed into unique sequences using a nearest-neighbor algorithm that merged closely related sequences. CDR3 sequences were aligned to IMGT reference sequences to assign V, D and J gene segments. Each retained sequence needed at least a six-nucleotide match to both a V gene segment and a J gene segment. A rearrangement counted as productive if the CDR3 had no stop codons and remained in frame with V and J, and every other rearrangement counted as non-productive. Following IMGT convention, CDR3 was defined as the stretch from the second conserved V-encoded cysteine up to the conserved J-encoded phenylalanine. In an earlier analysis of around 570 of the donors, sequences lacking an unambiguous match to a single V gene segment were excluded. In an earlier analysis of approximately 500 of the donors, a V segment was called functional when productive rearrangements were above 56.7%, and segregating when the standard deviation between donors exceeded 5%. A statistical classification framework was built for diagnosing cytomegalovirus status from the catalog of TCR beta chain sequences. In a later analysis, V and J genes were assigned by comparing TCR nucleotide sequences against IMGT/GENE-DB human TR gene sequences. Using the TCRdist pipeline, a later analysis assigned CDR3 sequences along with most-parsimonious VDJ recombination scenarios. In a later analysis, each TCR beta chain was defined by its CDR3 amino acid sequence together with its V-gene family, and reads lacking a unique V-gene family were excluded. As a way to deal with suspected cross-contamination and a sequencing artifact, a later analysis dropped approximately 570 nucleotide sequences that were highly shared and had low generation probability. In a later analysis, a clonal expansion index for each public chain was calculated from normalized within-repertoire ranks of inferred template counts. A later analysis computed generation probabilities with a VDJ recombination model fitted to out-of-frame rearrangements, and checked the results against IGoR. In a later analysis, hypergeometric tests were used to score TCR-TCR, TCR-HLA and TCR-CMV co-occurrence, with a repertoire-size bias correction applied to TCR pairs. A later analysis estimated false discovery rates by permuting HLA or CMV assignments 20 times. A later analysis grouped co-occurring TCRs with DBSCAN, adding TCRdist sequence similarity when clustering within HLA-allele-positive subsets. Repertoires with fewer than 30,000 or more than 120,000 public chains were left out of co-occurrence clustering, as were four to six repertoires with anomalous nucleotide sharing. TCRdb provides this immuneACCESS table in a form limited to in-frame rearrangements. Some clones are lacking; in checked studies, under half of them reflect an unresolved V gene, and why the rest are absent is not known. From that table come the V and J calls and clone size; the DNA was used to work out D and trimming. Present in this sample are about 160,000 clones, 81% of which were seen just once. The leading ten clones occupy 1% to 1.5% of the sample.

This clonotype was sampled from a man in his fifties or sixties in good health and CMV-seropositive. The chain couples TRBV29-1 to TRBJ2-5; the best D guess is TRBD2, with 6 bases matching. The sample taken for sequencing was PBMCs. Read as DNA, the sequence is TGCAGCGGGGCGGGGAACCAAGAGACCCAGTACTTC. Its amino acids are CSGAGNQETQYF. Where the CDR3 stops, the reference TRBV29-1 and TRBJ2-5 genes take over; the full variable domain is SAVISQKPSRDICQRGTSLTIQCQVDSQVTMMFWYRQQPGQSLTLIATANQGSEATYESGFVIDKFPISRPNLTFSTLTVSNMSPEDSSIYLCSGAGNQETQYFGPGTRLLVL.